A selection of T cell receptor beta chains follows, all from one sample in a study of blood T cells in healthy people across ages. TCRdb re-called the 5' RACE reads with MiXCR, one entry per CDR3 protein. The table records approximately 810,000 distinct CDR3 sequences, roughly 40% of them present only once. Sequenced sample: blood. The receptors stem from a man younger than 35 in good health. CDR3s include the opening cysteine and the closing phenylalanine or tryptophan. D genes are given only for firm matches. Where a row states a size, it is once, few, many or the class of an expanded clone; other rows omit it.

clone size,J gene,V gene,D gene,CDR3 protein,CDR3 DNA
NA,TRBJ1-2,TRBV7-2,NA,CASSLDSSLGGPRGYTF,TGTGCCAGCAGCTTAGACTCATCCTTGGGGGGGCCGAGGGGCTACACCTTC
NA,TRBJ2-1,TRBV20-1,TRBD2,CSASPPSGRAYNEQFF,TGCAGTGCTAGCCCCCCTAGCGGGAGGGCCTACAATGAGCAGTTCTTC
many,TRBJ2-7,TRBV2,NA,CASSEVEGTEQYF,TGTGCCAGCAGTGAGGTAGAAGGGACAGAGCAGTACTTC
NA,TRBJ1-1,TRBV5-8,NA,CASSPNGLWGEAFF,TGTGCCAGCAGTCCTAACGGGCTGTGGGGCGAAGCTTTCTTT
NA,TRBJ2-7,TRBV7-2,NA,CASSPTGISYNEQYF,TGTGCCAGCAGCCCCACAGGGATCTCCTACAATGAGCAGTACTTC
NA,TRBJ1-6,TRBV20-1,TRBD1,CSARATGDTENSPLHF,TGCAGTGCTAGGGCGACAGGGGATACAGAGAATTCACCCCTCCACTTT
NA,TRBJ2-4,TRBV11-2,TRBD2,CASSFRGDIQYF,TGTGCCAGCAGCTTCCGGGGGGACATTCAGTACTTC
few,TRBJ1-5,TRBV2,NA,CATPAGGYSNQPQHF,TGTGCCACCCCCGCGGGCGGTTATAGCAATCAGCCCCAGCATTTT
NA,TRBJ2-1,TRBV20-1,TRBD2,CSAKNSGGYNEQFF,TGCAGTGCGAAAAATAGCGGGGGTTACAATGAGCAGTTCTTC
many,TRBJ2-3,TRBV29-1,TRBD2,CSGTGTNTDTQYF,TGCAGCGGGACCGGGACTAACACAGATACGCAGTATTTT
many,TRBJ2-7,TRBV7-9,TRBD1,CASSMTGTGQYEQYF,TGTGCCAGCAGCATGACCGGGACAGGGCAATACGAGCAGTACTTC
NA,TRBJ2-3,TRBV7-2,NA,CASSSRLGADSQYF,TGTGCCAGCAGCTCCAGACTAGGTGCAGATTCGCAGTATTTT
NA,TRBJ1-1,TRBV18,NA,CASSPQQGRGTEAFF,TGTGCCAGCTCACCCCAACAGGGCAGGGGCACTGAAGCTTTCTTT
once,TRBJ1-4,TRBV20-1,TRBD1,CSASRGGQGPLNEKLFF,TGCAGTGCTAGTCGAGGGGGACAGGGGCCTCTTAATGAAAAACTGTTTTTT
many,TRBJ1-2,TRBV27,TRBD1,CASSLTGEGYGYTF,TGTGCCAGCAGTTTAACAGGGGAGGGTTATGGCTACACCTTC
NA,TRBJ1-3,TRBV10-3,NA,CAISESRPSAIYF,TGTGCCATCAGTGAGTCGCGGCCCTCGGCCATATATTTT
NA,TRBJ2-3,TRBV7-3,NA,CASSLFGSLTDTQYF,TGTGCCAGCAGCTTATTCGGTAGCCTCACAGATACGCAGTATTTT
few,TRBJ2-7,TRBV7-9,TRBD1,CASSSVQTGGIYNEQYF,TGTGCCAGCAGCTCCGTTCAGACAGGGGGAATCTACAATGAGCAGTACTTC
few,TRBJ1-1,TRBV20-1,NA,CSAREDRPVEAFF,TGCAGTGCTAGAGAGGACAGACCGGTTGAAGCTTTCTTT
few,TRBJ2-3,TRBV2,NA,CASSQYGDTQYF,TGTGCCAGCAGCCAGTACGGGGATACGCAGTATTTT
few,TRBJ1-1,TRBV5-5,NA,CASSSHGAGRNTEAFF,TGTGCCAGCAGCTCCCATGGAGCCGGACGGAACACTGAAGCTTTCTTT
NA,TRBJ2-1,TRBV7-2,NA,CASSSLGYNEQFF,TGTGCCAGTAGCTCCTTGGGCTACAATGAGCAGTTCTTC
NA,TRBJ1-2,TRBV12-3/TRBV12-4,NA,CASTEGFWDGYTF,TGTGCCAGCACCGAGGGTTTTTGGGATGGCTACACCTTC
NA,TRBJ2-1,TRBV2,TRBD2,CASMTSESYNEQFF,TGTGCCAGCATGACTAGCGAGAGCTACAATGAGCAGTTCTTC
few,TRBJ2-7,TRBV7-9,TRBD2,CASSWTSGGNEQYF,TGTGCCAGCAGTTGGACTAGCGGGGGCAACGAGCAGTACTTC
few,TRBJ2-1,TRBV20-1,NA,CSAPGTDNEQFF,TGCAGTGCTCCCGGGACTGACAATGAGCAGTTCTTC
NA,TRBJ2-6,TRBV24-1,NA,CATSRGSGANVLTF,TGTGCCACCAGCCGGGGTTCTGGGGCCAACGTCCTGACTTTC
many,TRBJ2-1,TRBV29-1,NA,CSVEDPWSNEQFF,TGCAGCGTTGAAGATCCTTGGAGCAATGAGCAGTTCTTC
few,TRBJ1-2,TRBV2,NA,CASGGSGYTF,TGTGCCAGCGGGGGGAGCGGCTACACCTTC
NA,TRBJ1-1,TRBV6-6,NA,CASSYVNTEAFF,TGTGCCAGCAGTTACGTCAACACTGAAGCTTTCTTT
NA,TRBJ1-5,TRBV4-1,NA,CASSQGHRNQPQHF,TGCGCCAGCAGCCAAGGACACCGGAATCAGCCCCAGCATTTT
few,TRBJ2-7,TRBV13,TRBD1,CASSRDRESSYEQYF,TGTGCCAGCAGCCGGGACAGGGAAAGCTCCTACGAGCAGTACTTC
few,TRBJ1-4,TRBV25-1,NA,CASSSPQMNEKLFF,TGTGCCAGCAGTTCCCCGCAGATGAATGAAAAACTGTTTTTT
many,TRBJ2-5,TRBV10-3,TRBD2,CAISDHVVAGGQETQYF,TGTGCCATCAGTGACCATGTGGTAGCGGGGGGGCAAGAGACCCAGTACTTC
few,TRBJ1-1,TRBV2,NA,CASRGLEAFF,TGTGCCAGCCGGGGGCTTGAAGCTTTCTTT
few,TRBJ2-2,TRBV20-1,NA,CSARDAKKGVTGELFF,TGCAGTGCTAGAGATGCGAAGAAGGGAGTAACCGGGGAGCTGTTTTTT
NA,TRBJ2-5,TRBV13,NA,CASSIGETQETQYF,TGTGCCAGCAGCATAGGGGAGACCCAAGAGACCCAGTACTTC
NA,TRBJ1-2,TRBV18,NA,CTSSPSRDVDYGYTF,TGTACCAGCTCACCTTCCCGGGACGTCGACTATGGCTACACCTTC
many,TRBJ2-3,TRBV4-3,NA,CASSQDLSLPTDTQYF,TGCGCCAGCAGCCAGGACCTATCACTTCCCACAGATACGCAGTATTTT
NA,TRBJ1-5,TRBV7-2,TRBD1,CASSPLGATGVYSNQPQHF,TGTGCCAGCAGCCCATTAGGGGCGACAGGGGTCTATAGCAATCAGCCCCAGCATTTT
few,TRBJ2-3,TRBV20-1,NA,CSATVGPQTDTQYF,TGCAGTGCTACCGTTGGCCCGCAAACAGATACGCAGTATTTT
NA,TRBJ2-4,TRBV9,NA,CAGSVDGGGDKNIQYF,TGTGCCGGCAGCGTAGACGGGGGAGGAGACAAAAACATTCAGTACTTC
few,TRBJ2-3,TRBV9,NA,CASSVGSGPDTQYF,TGTGCCAGCAGCGTAGGGTCAGGGCCAGATACGCAGTATTTT
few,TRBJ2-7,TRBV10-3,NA,CAISEGGDGEQYF,TGTGCCATCAGTGAGGGAGGCGACGGCGAGCAGTACTTC
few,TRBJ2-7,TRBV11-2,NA,CASSFFRAVPSYEQYF,TGTGCCAGCAGCTTCTTTAGGGCAGTGCCCTCCTACGAGCAGTACTTC
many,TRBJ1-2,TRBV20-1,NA,CSARERGTMGYTF,TGCAGTGCTAGAGAGAGGGGGACGATGGGCTACACCTTC
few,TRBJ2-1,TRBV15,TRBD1,CATSKTTHTGDNEQFF,TGTGCCACCAGCAAAACCACCCATACAGGGGACAATGAGCAGTTCTTC
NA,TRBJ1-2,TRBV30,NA,CAWSVRQGNGYTF,TGTGCCTGGAGTGTGCGGCAGGGGAACGGCTACACCTTC
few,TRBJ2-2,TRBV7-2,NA,CASSTDYTGELFF,TGTGCCAGCAGCACTGACTATACTGGGGAGCTGTTTTTT
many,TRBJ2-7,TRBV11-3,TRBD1,CASSSPTGSHEQYF,TGTGCCAGCAGCTCCCCGACAGGGTCGCATGAGCAGTACTTC
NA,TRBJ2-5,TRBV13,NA,CASSFGRGETQYF,TGTGCCAGCAGCTTCGGGCGGGGAGAGACCCAGTACTTC